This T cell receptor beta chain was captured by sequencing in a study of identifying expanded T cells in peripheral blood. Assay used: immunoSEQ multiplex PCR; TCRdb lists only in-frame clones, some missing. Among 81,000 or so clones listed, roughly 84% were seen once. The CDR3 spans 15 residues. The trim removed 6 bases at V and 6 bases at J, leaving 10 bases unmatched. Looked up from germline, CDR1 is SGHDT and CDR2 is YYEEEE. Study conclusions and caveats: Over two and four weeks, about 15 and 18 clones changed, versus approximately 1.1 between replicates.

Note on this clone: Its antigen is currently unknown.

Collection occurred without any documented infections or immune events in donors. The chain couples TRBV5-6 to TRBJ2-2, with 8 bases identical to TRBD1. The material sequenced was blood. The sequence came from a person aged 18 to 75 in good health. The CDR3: CASNDVTGGAGELFF. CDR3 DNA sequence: TGTGCCAGCAACGACGTTACAGGGGGAGCCGGGGAGCTGTTTTTT.